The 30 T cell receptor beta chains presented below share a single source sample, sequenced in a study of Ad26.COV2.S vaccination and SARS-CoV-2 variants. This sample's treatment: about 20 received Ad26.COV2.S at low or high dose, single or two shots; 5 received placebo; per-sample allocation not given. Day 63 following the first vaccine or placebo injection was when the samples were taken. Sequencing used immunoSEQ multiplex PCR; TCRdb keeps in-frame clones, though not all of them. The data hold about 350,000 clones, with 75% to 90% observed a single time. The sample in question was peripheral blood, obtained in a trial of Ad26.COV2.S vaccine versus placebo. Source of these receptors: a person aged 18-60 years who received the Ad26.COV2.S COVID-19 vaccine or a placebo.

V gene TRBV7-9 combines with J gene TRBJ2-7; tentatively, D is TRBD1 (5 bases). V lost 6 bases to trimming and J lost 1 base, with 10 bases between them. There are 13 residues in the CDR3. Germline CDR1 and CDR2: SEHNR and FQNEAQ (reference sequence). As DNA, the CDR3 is TGTGCCAGCAGAGACAGTGGATCCTACGAGCAGTACTTC. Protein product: CASRDSGSYEQYF.

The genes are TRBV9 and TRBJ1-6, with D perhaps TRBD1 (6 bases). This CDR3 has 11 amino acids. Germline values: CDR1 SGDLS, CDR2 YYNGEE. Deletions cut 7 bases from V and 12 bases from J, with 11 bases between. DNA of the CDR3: TGTGCCAGCGGGAGACAGGAACCCCTCCACTTT. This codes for CASGRQEPLHF.

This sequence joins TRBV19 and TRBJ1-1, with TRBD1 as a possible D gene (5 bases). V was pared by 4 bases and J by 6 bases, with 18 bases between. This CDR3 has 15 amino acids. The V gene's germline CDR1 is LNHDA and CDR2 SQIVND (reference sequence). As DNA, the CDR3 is TGTGCCAGTAGTACCCCGAGGGGTGTTCGCTCTGAAGCTTTCTTT. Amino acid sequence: CASSTPRGVRSEAFF.

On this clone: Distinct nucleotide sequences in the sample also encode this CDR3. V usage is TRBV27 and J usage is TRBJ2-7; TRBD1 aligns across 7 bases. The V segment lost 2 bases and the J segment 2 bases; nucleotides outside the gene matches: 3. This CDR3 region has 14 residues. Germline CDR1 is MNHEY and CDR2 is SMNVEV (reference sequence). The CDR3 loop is CASSLRGPPYEQYF. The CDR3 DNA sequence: TGTGCCAGCAGTTTAAGGGGGCCTCCCTACGAGCAGTACTTC.

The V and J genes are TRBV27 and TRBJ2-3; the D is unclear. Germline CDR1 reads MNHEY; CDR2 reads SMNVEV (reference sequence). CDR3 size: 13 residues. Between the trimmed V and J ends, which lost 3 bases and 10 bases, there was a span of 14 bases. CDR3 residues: CASSLGRLDPQYF. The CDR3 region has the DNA TGTGCCAGCAGTTTGGGAAGGTTGGATCCGCAGTATTTT.

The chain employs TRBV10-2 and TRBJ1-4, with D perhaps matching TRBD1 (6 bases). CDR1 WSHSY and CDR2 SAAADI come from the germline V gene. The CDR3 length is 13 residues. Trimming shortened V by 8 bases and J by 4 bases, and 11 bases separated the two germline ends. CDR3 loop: CASSRGVNEKLFF. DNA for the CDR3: TGCGCCAGCTCAAGGGGGGTTAATGAAAAACTGTTTTTT.

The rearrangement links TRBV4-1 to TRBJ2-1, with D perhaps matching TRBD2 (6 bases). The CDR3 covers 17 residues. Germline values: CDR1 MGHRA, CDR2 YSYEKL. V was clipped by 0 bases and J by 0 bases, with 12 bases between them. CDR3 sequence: CASSQEGLASSYNEQFF. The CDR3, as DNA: TGCGCCAGCAGCCAAGAGGGACTCGCGAGCTCCTACAATGAGCAGTTCTTC.

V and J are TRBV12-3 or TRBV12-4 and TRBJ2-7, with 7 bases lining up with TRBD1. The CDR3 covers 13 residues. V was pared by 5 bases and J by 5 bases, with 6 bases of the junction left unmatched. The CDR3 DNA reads TGTGCCAGCAGTGGGGGACAGTTGGACGAGCAGTACTTC. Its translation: CASSGGQLDEQYF.

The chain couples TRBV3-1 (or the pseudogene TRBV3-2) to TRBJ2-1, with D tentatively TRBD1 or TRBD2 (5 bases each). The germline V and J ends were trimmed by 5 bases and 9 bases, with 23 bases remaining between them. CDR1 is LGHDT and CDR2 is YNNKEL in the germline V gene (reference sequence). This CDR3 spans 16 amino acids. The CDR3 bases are TGTGCCAGCAGCATTGCCGGGACCACAAACACGGGTGAGCAGTTCTTC. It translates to CASSIAGTTNTGEQFF.

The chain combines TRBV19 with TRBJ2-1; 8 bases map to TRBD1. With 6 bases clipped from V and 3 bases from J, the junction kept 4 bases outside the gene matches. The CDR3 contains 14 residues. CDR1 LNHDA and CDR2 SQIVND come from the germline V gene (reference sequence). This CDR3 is CASSDRGYYNEQFF. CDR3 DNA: TGTGCCAGTAGCGACAGGGGTTACTACAATGAGCAGTTCTTC.

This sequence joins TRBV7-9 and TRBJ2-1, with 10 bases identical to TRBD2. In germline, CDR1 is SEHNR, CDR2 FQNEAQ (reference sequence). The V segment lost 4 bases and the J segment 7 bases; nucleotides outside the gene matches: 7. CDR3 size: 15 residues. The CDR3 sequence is CASSSWTSGKNEQFF. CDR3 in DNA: TGTGCCAGCAGCTCCTGGACTAGCGGTAAGAATGAGCAGTTCTTC. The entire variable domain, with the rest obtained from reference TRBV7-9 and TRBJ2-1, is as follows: DTGVSQNPRHKITKRGQNVTFRCDPISEHNRLYWYRQTLGQGPEFLTYFQNEAQLEKSRLLSDRFSAERPKGSFSTLEIQRTEQGDSAMYLCASSSWTSGKNEQFFGPGTRLTVL.

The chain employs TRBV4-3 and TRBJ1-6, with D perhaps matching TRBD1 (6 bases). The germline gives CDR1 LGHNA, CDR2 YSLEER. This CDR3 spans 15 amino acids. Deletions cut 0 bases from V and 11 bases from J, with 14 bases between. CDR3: CASSQEAGVRAPLHF. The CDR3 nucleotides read TGCGCCAGCAGCCAAGAGGCAGGGGTAAGGGCACCCCTCCACTTT.

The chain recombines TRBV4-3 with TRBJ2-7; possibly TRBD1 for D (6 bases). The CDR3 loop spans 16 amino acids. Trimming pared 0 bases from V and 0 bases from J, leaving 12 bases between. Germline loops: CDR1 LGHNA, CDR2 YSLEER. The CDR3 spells CASSQDLQGYSYEQYF. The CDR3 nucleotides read TGCGCCAGCAGCCAAGATTTACAGGGCTACTCCTACGAGCAGTACTTC.

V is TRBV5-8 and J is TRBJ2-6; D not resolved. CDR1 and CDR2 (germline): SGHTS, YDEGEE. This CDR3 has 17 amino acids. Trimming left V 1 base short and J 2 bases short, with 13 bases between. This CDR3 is CASSLNGLRPGANVLTF. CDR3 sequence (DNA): TGTGCCAGCAGCTTGAATGGGCTGCGCCCTGGGGCCAACGTCCTGACTTTC. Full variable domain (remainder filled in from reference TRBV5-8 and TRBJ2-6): EAGVTQSPTHLIKTRGQQATLRCSPISGHTSVYWYQQALGLGLQFLLWYDEGEERNRGNFPPRFSGRQFPNYSSELNVNALELEDSALYLCASSLNGLRPGANVLTFGAGSRLTVL.

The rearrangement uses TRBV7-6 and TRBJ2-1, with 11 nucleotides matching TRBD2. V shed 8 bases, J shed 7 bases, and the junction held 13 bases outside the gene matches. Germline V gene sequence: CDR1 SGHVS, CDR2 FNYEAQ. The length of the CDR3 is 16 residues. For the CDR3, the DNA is TGTGCCAGCGGGCTTCCCCCTAGCGGGGGGATAAATGAGCAGTTCTTC. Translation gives CASGLPPSGGINEQFF.

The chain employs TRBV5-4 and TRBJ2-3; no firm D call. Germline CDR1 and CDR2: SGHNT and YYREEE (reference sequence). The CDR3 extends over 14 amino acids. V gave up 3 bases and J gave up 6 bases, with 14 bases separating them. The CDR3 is CASSSSLGWDTQYF. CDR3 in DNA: TGTGCCAGCAGCTCCTCCCTCGGGTGGGATACGCAGTATTTT.

In DNA form, the CDR3 reads TGTGCCAGCAAACTAGGTCGTCAAGAGACCCAGTACTTC. Translated: CASKLGRQETQYF. The rearrangement uses TRBV6-5 and TRBJ2-5; possible D gene TRBD2, 5 bases. The V gene lost 7 bases and the J gene lost 2 bases, with 11 bases spanning the gap. The CDR3 runs to 13 residues. Germline lookup yields CDR1 MNHEY and CDR2 SVGAGI.

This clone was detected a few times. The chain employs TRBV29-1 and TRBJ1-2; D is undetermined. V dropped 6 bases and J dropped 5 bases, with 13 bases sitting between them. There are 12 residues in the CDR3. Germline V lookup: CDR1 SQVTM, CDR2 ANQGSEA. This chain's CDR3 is CSVQLGGYGYTF. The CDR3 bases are TGCAGCGTCCAACTAGGAGGATATGGCTACACCTTC.

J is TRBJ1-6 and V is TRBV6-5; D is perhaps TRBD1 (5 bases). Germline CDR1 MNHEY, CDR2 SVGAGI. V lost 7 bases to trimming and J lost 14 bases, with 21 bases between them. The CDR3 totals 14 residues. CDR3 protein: CASTTWGSSSTLHF. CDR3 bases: TGTGCCAGCACCACGTGGGGCAGCTCCTCCACCCTCCACTTT.

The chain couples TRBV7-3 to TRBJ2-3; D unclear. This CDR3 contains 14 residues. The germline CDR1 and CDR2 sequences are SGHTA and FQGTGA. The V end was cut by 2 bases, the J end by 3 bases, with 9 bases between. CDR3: CASSLGSRTDTQYF. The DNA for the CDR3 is TGTGCCAGCAGCTTAGGGTCGAGGACAGATACGCAGTATTTT. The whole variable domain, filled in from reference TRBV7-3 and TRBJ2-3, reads GAGVSQTPSNKVTEKGKYVELRCDPISGHTALYWYRQSLGQGPEFLIYFQGTGAADDSGLPNDRFFAVRPEGSVSTLKIQRTERGDSAVYLCASSLGSRTDTQYFGPGTRLTVL.

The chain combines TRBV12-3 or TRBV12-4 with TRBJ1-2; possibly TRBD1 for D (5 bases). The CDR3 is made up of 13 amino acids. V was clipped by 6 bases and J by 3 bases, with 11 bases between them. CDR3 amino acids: CASRQGNDYGYTF. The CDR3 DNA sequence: TGTGCCAGCAGGCAGGGAAACGACTATGGCTACACCTTC.

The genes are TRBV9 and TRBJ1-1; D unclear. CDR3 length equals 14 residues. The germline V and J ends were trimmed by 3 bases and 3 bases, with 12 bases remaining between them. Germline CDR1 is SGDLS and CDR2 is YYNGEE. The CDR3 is CASSATGWDTEAFF. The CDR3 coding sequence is TGTGCCAGCAGCGCCACGGGATGGGACACTGAAGCTTTCTTT.

CDR3 region: CASSSTRDVYEQYF. The CDR3, as DNA: TGTGCCAGCAGCTCGACCCGGGACGTTTACGAGCAGTACTTC. The rearrangement joins TRBV7-2 to TRBJ2-7; the D call may be TRBD1 or TRBD2 (5 bases each). Trimming shortened V by 4 bases and J by 4 bases, and 14 bases separated the two germline ends. Germline V gene sequence: CDR1 SGHTA, CDR2 FQGNSA. The CDR3 spans 14 residues.

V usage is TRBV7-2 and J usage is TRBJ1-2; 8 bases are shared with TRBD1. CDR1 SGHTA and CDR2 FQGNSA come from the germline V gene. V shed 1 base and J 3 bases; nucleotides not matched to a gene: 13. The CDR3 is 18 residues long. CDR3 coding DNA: TGTGCCAGCAGCTTAGAGTTTGAAGCAGGGGGCGAGGACTATGGCTACACCTTC. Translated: CASSLEFEAGGEDYGYTF. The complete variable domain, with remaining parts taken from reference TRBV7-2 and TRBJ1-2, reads GAGVSQSPSNKVTEKGKDVELRCDPISGHTALYWYRQSLGQGLEFLIYFQGNSAPDKSGLPSDRFSAERTGGSVSTLTIQRTQQEDSAVYLCASSLEFEAGGEDYGYTFGSGTRLTVV.

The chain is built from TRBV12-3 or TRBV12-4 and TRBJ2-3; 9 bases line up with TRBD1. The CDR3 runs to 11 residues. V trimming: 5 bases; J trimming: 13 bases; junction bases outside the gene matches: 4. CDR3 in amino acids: CASSPGQGEYF. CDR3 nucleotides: TGTGCCAGCAGTCCGGGACAGGGAGAGTATTTT.

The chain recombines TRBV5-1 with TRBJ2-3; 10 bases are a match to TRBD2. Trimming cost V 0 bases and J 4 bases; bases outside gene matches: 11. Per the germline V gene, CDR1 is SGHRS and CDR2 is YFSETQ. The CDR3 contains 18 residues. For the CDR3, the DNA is TGCGCCAGCAGCTTGGAACAGGGACTAGCGAATGAGGCAGATACGCAGTATTTT. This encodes CASSLEQGLANEADTQYF. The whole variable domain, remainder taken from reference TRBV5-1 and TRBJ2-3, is KAGVTQTPRYLIKTRGQQVTLSCSPISGHRSVSWYQQTPGQGLQFLFEYFSETQRNKGNFPGRFSGRQFSNSRSEMNVSTLELGDSALYLCASSLEQGLANEADTQYFGPGTRLTVL.

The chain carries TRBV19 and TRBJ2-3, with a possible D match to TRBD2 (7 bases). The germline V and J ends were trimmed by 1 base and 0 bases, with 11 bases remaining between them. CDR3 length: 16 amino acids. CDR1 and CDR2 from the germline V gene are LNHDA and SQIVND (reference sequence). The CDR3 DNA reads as TGTGCCAGTAGTATAGGCGGGGGCCCTAGCACAGATACGCAGTATTTT. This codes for CASSIGGGPSTDTQYF.

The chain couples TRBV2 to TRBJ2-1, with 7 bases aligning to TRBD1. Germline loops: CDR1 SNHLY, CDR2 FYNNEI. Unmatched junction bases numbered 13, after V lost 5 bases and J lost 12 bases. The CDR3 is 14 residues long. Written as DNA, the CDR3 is TGTGCCAGCAGTACCCGACAGGGACGGTATTGGCAGTTCTTC. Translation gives CASSTRQGRYWQFF.

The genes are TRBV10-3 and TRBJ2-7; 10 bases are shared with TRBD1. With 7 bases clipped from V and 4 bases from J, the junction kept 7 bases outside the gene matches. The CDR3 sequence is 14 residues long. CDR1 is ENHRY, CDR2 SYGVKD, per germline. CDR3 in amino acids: CAIKLGQGVYEQYF. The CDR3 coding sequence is TGTGCCATCAAACTCGGACAGGGGGTGTACGAGCAGTACTTC.

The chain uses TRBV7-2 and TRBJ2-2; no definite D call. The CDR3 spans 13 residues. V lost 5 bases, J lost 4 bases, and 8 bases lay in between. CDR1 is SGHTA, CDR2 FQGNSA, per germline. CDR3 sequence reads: CASSNPSTGELFF. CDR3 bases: TGTGCCAGCAGCAACCCTAGCACCGGGGAGCTGTTTTTT.